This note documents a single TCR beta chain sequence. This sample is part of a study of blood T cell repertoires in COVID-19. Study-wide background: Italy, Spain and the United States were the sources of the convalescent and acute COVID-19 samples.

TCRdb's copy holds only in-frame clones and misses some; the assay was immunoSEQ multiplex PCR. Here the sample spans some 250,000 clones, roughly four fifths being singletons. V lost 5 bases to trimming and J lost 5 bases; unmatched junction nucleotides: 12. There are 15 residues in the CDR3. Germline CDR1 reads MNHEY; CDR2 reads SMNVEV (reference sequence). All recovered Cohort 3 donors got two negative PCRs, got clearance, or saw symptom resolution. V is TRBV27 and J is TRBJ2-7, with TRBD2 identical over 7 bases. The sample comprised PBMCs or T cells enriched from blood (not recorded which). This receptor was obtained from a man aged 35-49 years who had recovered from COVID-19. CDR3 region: CASSERRRELNEQYF. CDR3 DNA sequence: TGTGCCAGCAGTGAGAGAAGGCGGGAGCTCAACGAGCAGTACTTC.